The T cell receptor (beta chain) described here comes from a study of T cells in localized non-small cell lung cancer. Study conclusions and caveats: Overall survival was longer when the density of T cells in the blood was higher. Adjacent uninvolved lung had the highest clonality, suggesting focused antigen responses. Adjacent lung was found to contain a median roughly 60 of the top 100 tumor clones.

Points on this clone: Its antigen is still unknown.

Trimming removed 0 bases from V and 1 base from J, with 10 bases in between. Germline assignment: CDR1 SGDLS and CDR2 YYNGEE. CDR3 size: 15 residues. Produced via immunoSEQ multiplex PCR; TCRdb's table is partial and in-frame only. This table holds over 50,000 clones, roughly 90% found once. The chain has TRBV9 and TRBJ2-5, with D uncertain. The sequence came from a woman aged 40-69 years with stage I lung adenocarcinoma. The specimen comprised peripheral blood, sampled before any cancer treatment. The CDR3 sequence is CASSVGSGFQETQYF. Written as DNA, the CDR3 is TGTGCCAGCAGCGTAGGGTCGGGTTTCCAAGAGACCCAGTACTTC.